The 32 T cell receptor beta chains given below trace back to one sample, sequenced in a study of T-cell memory formation after mild COVID-19. TCRdb recomputed calls from the 5' RACE reads with MiXCR, one row per CDR3 protein. The sample lists about 400,000 distinct CDR3 sequences, about a quarter occurring once. Sequencing was carried out using PBMCs or a T cell subset sorted from them (not recorded which). The source of these receptors is an adult woman who had mild COVID-19 (a few samples of this study predate the infection). Cell type and time point are not known.

The J gene is TRBJ2-4, the V gene TRBV7-9; no definite D call. Germline CDR1 is SEHNR and CDR2 is FQNEAQ (reference sequence). V was shortened by 0 bases and J by 7 bases, with 10 bases between the two germline ends. The CDR3 length is 14 residues. CDR3 loop: CASSLALAGNIQYF. CDR3 in DNA: TGTGCCAGCAGCTTAGCGCTCGCTGGGAACATTCAGTACTTC.

This rearrangement joins TRBV3-1 to TRBJ2-1; D is unresolved. Germline CDR1 and CDR2: LGHDT and YNNKEL (reference sequence). The CDR3 sequence is 15 residues long. The V and J ends lost 0 bases and 2 bases respectively, with 8 bases between them. The CDR3 protein is CASSQDLPTYNEQFF. CDR3 nucleotide sequence: TGTGCCAGCAGCCAAGATCTACCCACCTACAATGAGCAGTTCTTC.

This clonotype showed up just a few times. The gene calls are TRBV6-4 and TRBJ1-2; a weak D match, TRBD1 (6 bases). The CDR3 covers 15 residues. V lost 2 bases and J lost 5, with 15 bases in between. Germline assignment: CDR1 MRHNA and CDR2 SNTAGT. The CDR3 sequence is CASSDNPGAGYGYTF. CDR3 in DNA: TGTGCCAGCAGTGACAACCCGGGGGCGGGGTATGGCTACACCTTC.

This clonotype was counted only a few times. Written as DNA, the CDR3 is TGTGCCAGCAGTCAACTAGTGGACACTGAAGCTTTCTTT. Its protein product is CASSQLVDTEAFF. The chain has TRBV6-6 and TRBJ1-1; D is unclear. This CDR3 has 13 residues. The V and J ends lost 5 bases and 3 bases respectively, with 10 bases between them. From germline, CDR1 is MNHNY and CDR2 SVGAGI (reference sequence).

CDR3 sequence: CASSVGEVLANGTQYF. CDR3 nucleotides: TGTGCCAGCAGCGTAGGGGAAGTCTTAGCCAATGGTACGCAGTATTTT. The chain carries TRBV9 and TRBJ2-3, with no clear D. V was trimmed by 0 bases and J by 8 bases, leaving 19 bases between them. Germline CDR1 reads SGDLS; CDR2 reads YYNGEE. The CDR3 extends over 16 amino acids.

This clonotype was found a few times. V and J are TRBV2 and TRBJ1-1; 12 nucleotides align to TRBD1. The CDR3 spans 14 residues. Losses at the gene ends were 3 bases for V and 6 bases for J; bases not matched to a gene: 2. In germline, CDR1 is SNHLY, CDR2 FYNNEI. DNA for the CDR3: TGTGCCAGCAGTGAGGGACAGGGGGCGGCTGAAGCTTTCTTT. Residues: CASSEGQGAAEAFF.

The chain joins TRBV7-2 to TRBJ2-3; D gene ambiguous. Trimming took off 2 bases at V and 0 bases at J, with 9 bases between the two ends. The CDR3 extends over 15 amino acids. CDR1 is SGHTA and CDR2 is FQGNSA in the germline V gene. The CDR3 DNA follows: TGTGCCAGCAGCTTAAGGGCGACTAGCACAGATACGCAGTATTTT. This sequence encodes CASSLRATSTDTQYF.

This rearrangement joins TRBV9 to TRBJ2-1; 12 positions match TRBD2. Germline CDR1 reads SGDLS; CDR2 reads YYNGEE. With V trimmed by 4 bases and J by 7 bases, 6 bases remained unmatched. The CDR3 consists of 15 residues. CDR3 sequence (DNA): TGTGCCAGCAGCTACACTAGCGGGAGGTCAAATGAGCAGTTCTTC. Encoded protein: CASSYTSGRSNEQFF.

This clonotype turned up a few times. This chain connects TRBV5-1 to TRBJ1-2, with D tentatively TRBD1 (6 bases). The germline V and J ends were trimmed by 0 bases and 8 bases, with 14 bases remaining between them. The germline CDR1 and CDR2 sequences are SGHRS and YFSETQ. The CDR3 loop spans 14 amino acids. The CDR3 sequence: CASSLDSGGSGYTF. DNA for the CDR3: TGCGCCAGCAGCTTGGATTCGGGGGGCTCGGGCTACACCTTC.

Here the CDR3 reads CRFGTEAFF. The CDR3 DNA reads TGCAGGTTCGGAACCGAAGCTTTCTTT. The chain carries TRBV20-1 and TRBJ1-1; D call uncertain. CDR3 length: 9 amino acids. CDR1 is DFQATT and CDR2 is SNEGSKA in the germline V gene (reference sequence).

The rearrangement joins TRBV6-5 to TRBJ1-3; no firm D call. V was cut by 3 bases and J by 2 bases, with 8 bases left in between. Germline V CDR1 and CDR2: MNHEY, SVGAGI. The CDR3 totals 14 residues. CDR3 loop: CASSYDGTGNTIYF. In nucleotides, the CDR3 is TGTGCCAGCAGTTATGACGGAACTGGAAACACCATATATTTT.

Here the CDR3 DNA reads TGTGCCAGCAGCGCCGGGACAGGGAATCTTCATTCAGATACGCAGTATTTT. This codes for CASSAGTGNLHSDTQYF. This sequence joins TRBV9 and TRBJ2-3; 9 nucleotides align to TRBD1. CDR1 SGDLS and CDR2 YYNGEE come from the germline V gene. Germline trimming cut 3 bases from V and 4 bases from J; bases unmatched to any gene: 12. CDR3 size: 17 residues.

This clonotype was counted only a few times. The genes are TRBV3-1 and TRBJ2-2; no firm D call. Trimming removed 3 bases at V and 0 bases at J, with 2 bases between. CDR1 and CDR2 (germline): LGHDT, YNNKEL (reference sequence). The CDR3 consists of 13 residues. CDR3 loop: CASSHSNTGELFF. The CDR3 region has the DNA TGTGCCAGCAGCCACTCGAACACCGGGGAGCTGTTTTTT.

The table lists this clonotype with a few counts. The V gene is TRBV12-3 or TRBV12-4, the J gene TRBJ1-6; 10 bases are a match to TRBD1. V trimming: 6 bases; J trimming: 10 bases; junction bases outside the gene matches: 6. The CDR3 covers 14 residues. For the CDR3, the DNA is TGTGCCAGCAGCAGGGACAGGGGAGGATCACCCCTCCACTTT. Translated: CASSRDRGGSPLHF.

This clonotype was observed a single time. The chain recombines TRBV7-6 with TRBJ2-5, with D unclear. CDR1 is SGHVS, CDR2 FNYEAQ, per germline. This CDR3 contains 13 residues. Trimming stripped 5 bases from V and 5 bases from J, with 12 bases between. CDR3 in DNA: TGTGCCAGCAGCGACCTGGTAGGGGAGACCCAGTACTTC. Translated, it gives CASSDLVGETQYF.

CDR3 coding DNA: TGTGCCTGGAATTTCGGAGGGCGCACCGGGGAGCTGTTTTTT. It specifies CAWNFGGRTGELFF. The chain is built from TRBV30 and TRBJ2-2, with D perhaps TRBD2 (6 bases). The CDR3 contains 14 residues. V dropped 4 bases and J dropped 4 bases, with 13 bases sitting between them. Germline CDR1 reads GTSNPN; CDR2 reads SVGIG (reference sequence).

The chain carries TRBV24-1 and TRBJ1-5; D is uncertain. Trimming left V 7 bases short and J 3 bases short, with 9 bases between. Germline CDR1 reads KGHDR; CDR2 reads SFDVKD. There are 13 residues in the CDR3. This chain's CDR3 is CATSKTNNQPQHF. The CDR3 DNA reads as TGTGCCACCAGCAAAACCAACAATCAGCCCCAGCATTTT.

V is TRBV12-3 or TRBV12-4 and J is TRBJ1-2; 9 nucleotides line up with TRBD1. CDR3 length equals 17 residues. With 3 bases clipped from V and 8 bases from J, the junction kept 16 bases outside the gene matches. The CDR3 region has the DNA TGTGCCAGCAGTTTTTTAGTGGACAGGGGATATTTCGGGGGCTACACCTTC. It specifies CASSFLVDRGYFGGYTF.

The chain uses TRBV28 and TRBJ1-5; TRBD1 aligns across 9 bases. CDR3 length: 17 residues. Losses at the gene ends were 5 bases for V and 0 bases for J; bases not matched to a gene: 8. Germline values: CDR1 MDHEN, CDR2 SYDVKM. The CDR3 DNA follows: TGTGCCAGCAGTAGAGGGACAGGGCTCGATAGCAATCAGCCCCAGCATTTT. Encoded protein: CASSRGTGLDSNQPQHF.

The gene calls are TRBV12-3 or TRBV12-4 and TRBJ2-7; 7 nucleotides agree with TRBD1. The CDR3 extends over 15 amino acids. After removal of 6 bases from V and 3 bases from J, the junction contained 11 bases not matched to a gene. The CDR3 is CASSQDTGDDYEQYF. CDR3 coding DNA: TGTGCCAGCAGCCAAGACACAGGGGACGACTACGAGCAGTACTTC.

In its sample, this clonotype was seen a few times. The chain is built from TRBV25-1 and TRBJ2-2, with D possibly TRBD2 on 5 matching bases. Germline-derived CDR1 and CDR2 are MGHDK and SYGVNS. The CDR3 is 16 amino acids. Trimming cost V 1 base and J 3 bases, with 12 bases left between them. The CDR3 spells CASSEFRGGDTGELFF. CDR3 bases: TGTGCCAGCAGTGAATTCCGGGGTGGAGACACCGGGGAGCTGTTTTTT.

The rearrangement joins TRBV27 to TRBJ2-3, with 10 bases identical to TRBD2. The trim removed 7 bases at V and 0 bases at J, leaving 4 bases unmatched. Germline values: CDR1 MNHEY, CDR2 SMNVEV (reference sequence). The CDR3 has 15 residues. CDR3 DNA: TGTGCCAGCACCCGGACTAGCGGAAGCACAGATACGCAGTATTTT. As protein: CASTRTSGSTDTQYF.

This clonotype has just one count. The V and J genes are TRBV5-6 and TRBJ1-1, with D hard to call. V lost 0 bases, J lost 6 bases, and 15 bases lay in between. The germline CDR1 and CDR2 sequences are SGHDT and YYEEEE. This CDR3 has 15 amino acids. The CDR3 DNA follows: TGTGCCAGCAGCTTGGAGCCAGCGACGGTTCCTGAAGCTTTCTTT. As protein: CASSLEPATVPEAFF.

This clonotype has just a few counts. The rearrangement joins TRBV3-1 to TRBJ2-2; D may be TRBD1 or TRBD2 (5 bases each). Germline V gene data show CDR1 as LGHDT and CDR2 as YNNKEL (reference sequence). Between the trimmed V and J ends, which lost 0 bases and 1 base, there was a span of 9 bases. The CDR3 sequence is 16 residues long. The DNA for the CDR3 is TGTGCCAGCAGCCAAGATCGGGGCCAGAACACCGGGGAGCTGTTTTTT. Translated, it gives CASSQDRGQNTGELFF. The variable domain in full, completed from reference TRBV3-1 and TRBJ2-2, reads DTAVSQTPKYLVTQMGNDKSIKCEQNLGHDTMYWYKQDSKKFLKIMFSYNNKELIINETVPNRFSPKSPDKAHLNLHINSLELGDSAVYFCASSQDRGQNTGELFFGEGSRLTVL.

In DNA, the CDR3 is TGTGCCAGCAGCCCCCGGACAGGGTCCATGAACACTGAAGCTTTCTTT. It translates to CASSPRTGSMNTEAFF. The chain couples TRBV9 to TRBJ1-1, with 8 nucleotides matching TRBD1. The trim removed 4 bases at V and 0 bases at J, leaving 8 bases unmatched. Germline CDR1 reads SGDLS; CDR2 reads YYNGEE. The CDR3 is made up of 16 amino acids.

There are a few counts of this clonotype. This chain uses TRBV7-3 with TRBJ1-1; possible D gene TRBD1, 5 bases. The CDR3 spans 13 residues. The germline V and J ends were trimmed by 8 bases and 1 base, with 11 bases remaining between them. Germline assignment: CDR1 SGHTA and CDR2 FQGTGA. The CDR3 protein is CASGQGTNTEAFF. The CDR3 coding sequence is TGTGCCAGCGGGCAGGGAACGAACACTGAAGCTTTCTTT.

The chain uses TRBV7-8 and TRBJ2-1; D is perhaps TRBD1 (5 bases). V was pared by 1 base and J by 2 bases, with 15 bases between. Germline V lookup: CDR1 SGHVS, CDR2 FQNEAQ. This CDR3 contains 17 residues. The CDR3 coding sequence is TGTGCCAGCAGCTTAGATCGGGTCAGGGTTACCTACAATGAGCAGTTCTTC. Protein: CASSLDRVRVTYNEQFF.

This clonotype appeared a few times. Here the CDR3 reads CASSPSGISTDTQYF. The CDR3 DNA is TGTGCCAGCAGCCCTAGCGGGATTAGCACAGATACGCAGTATTTT. The rearrangement joins TRBV7-2 to TRBJ2-3, with 9 bases matching TRBD2. CDR3 length: 15 residues. Germline CDR1 reads SGHTA; CDR2 reads FQGNSA. With 5 bases clipped from V and 0 bases from J, the junction kept 3 bases outside the gene matches.

This clonotype was detected only a few times. This rearrangement joins TRBV7-2 to TRBJ2-7, with 12 bases matching TRBD1. This CDR3 region has 14 residues. In germline, CDR1 is SGHTA, CDR2 FQGNSA. The V segment lost 5 bases and the J segment 6 bases; nucleotides outside the gene matches: 5. CDR3 sequence (DNA): TGTGCCAGCAGCGCGGGACAGGGGGCAACCGAGCAGTACTTC. Translated: CASSAGQGATEQYF. The full variable domain, completed using reference TRBV7-2 and TRBJ2-7, is GAGVSQSPSNKVTEKGKDVELRCDPISGHTALYWYRQSLGQGLEFLIYFQGNSAPDKSGLPSDRFSAERTGGSVSTLTIQRTQQEDSAVYLCASSAGQGATEQYFGPGTRLTVT.

This clonotype was picked up a small number of times. The rearrangement joins TRBV7-9 to TRBJ1-4, with TRBD1 matching over 11 bases. From germline, CDR1 is SEHNR and CDR2 FQNEAQ (reference sequence). CDR3 length: 18 amino acids. Trimming at V came to 6 bases and at J to 0 bases, leaving 9 bases not matched to a gene. The CDR3: CASRSTGTGGSTNEKLFF. CDR3 in DNA: TGTGCCAGCAGATCAACCGGGACAGGGGGTTCAACTAATGAAAAACTGTTTTTT.

The gene calls are TRBV7-8 and TRBJ2-1; 10 bases align to TRBD2. CDR1 SGHVS and CDR2 FQNEAQ come from the germline V gene. The CDR3 has 17 amino acids. V lost 2 bases to trimming and J lost 8 bases; unmatched junction nucleotides: 12. The CDR3 DNA sequence: TGTGCCAGCAGCTTAAGGTCGGTCCAGCGGGAGGGGCATGAGCAGTTCTTC. Protein: CASSLRSVQREGHEQFF.

This clonotype has only a few counts. This rearrangement joins TRBV10-3 to TRBJ2-5; TRBD2 might be the D (5 bases). CDR3 length: 13 residues. V was shortened by 2 bases and J by 3 bases, with 7 bases between the two germline ends. The germline V gene encodes CDR1 ENHRY and CDR2 SYGVKD. The CDR3 loop reads CAISEVGEETQYF. The CDR3 DNA follows: TGTGCCATCAGTGAGGTCGGGGAAGAGACCCAGTACTTC.